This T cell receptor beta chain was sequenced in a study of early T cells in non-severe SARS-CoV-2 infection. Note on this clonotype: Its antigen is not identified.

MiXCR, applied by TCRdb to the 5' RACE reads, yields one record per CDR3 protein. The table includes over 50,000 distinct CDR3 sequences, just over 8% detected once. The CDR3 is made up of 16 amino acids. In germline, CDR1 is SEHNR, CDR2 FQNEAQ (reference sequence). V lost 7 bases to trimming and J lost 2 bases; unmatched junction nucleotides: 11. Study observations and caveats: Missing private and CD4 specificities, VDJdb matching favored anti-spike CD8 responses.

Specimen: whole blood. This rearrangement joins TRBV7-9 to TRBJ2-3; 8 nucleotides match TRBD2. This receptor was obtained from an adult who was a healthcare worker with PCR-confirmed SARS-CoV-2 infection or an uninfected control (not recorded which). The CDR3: CASTLDLAGNTDTQYF. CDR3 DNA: TGTGCCAGCACCCTTGATTTAGCGGGAAACACAGATACGCAGTATTTT.